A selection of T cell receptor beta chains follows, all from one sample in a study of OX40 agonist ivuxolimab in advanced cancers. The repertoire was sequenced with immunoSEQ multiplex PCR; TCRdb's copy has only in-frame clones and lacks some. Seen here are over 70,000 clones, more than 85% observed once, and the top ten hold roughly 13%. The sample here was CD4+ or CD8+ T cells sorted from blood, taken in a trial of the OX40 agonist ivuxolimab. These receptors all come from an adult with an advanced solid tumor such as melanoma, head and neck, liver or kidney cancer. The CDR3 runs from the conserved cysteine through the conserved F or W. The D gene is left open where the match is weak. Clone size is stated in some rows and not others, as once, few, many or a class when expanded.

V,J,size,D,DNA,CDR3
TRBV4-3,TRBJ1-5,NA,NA,TGCGCCAGCAGCCAAGGCCTCGATCAGCCCCAGCATTTT,CASSQGLDQPQHF
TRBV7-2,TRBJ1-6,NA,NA,TGTGCCAGCAGCCCCAGGACAGTCCGTTATAATTCACCCCTCCACTTT,CASSPRTVRYNSPLHF
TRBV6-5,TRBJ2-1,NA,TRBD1,TGTGCCAGCAGTTACGGGACAGCGTCCTACAATGAGCAGTTCTTC,CASSYGTASYNEQFF
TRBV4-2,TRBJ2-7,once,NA,TGTGCCAGCAGCCCTGACCTTGGAAGCTCCTACGAGCAGTACTTC,CASSPDLGSSYEQYF
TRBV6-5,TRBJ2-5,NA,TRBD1,TGTGCCAGCAGCCAAGGGACAGGGACGGAGACCCAGTACTTC,CASSQGTGTETQYF
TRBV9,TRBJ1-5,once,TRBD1,TGTGCCAGCAGCGCGGGGACAGGGGTAAATCAGCCCCAGCATTTT,CASSAGTGVNQPQHF
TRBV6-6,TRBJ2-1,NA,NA,TGTGCCAGCACCCTCGGGAATGAGCAGTTCTTC,CASTLGNEQFF
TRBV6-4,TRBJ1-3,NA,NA,TGTGCCAGCGATGGACAGCCCAGGGTCGTTATATATTTT,CASDGQPRVVIYF
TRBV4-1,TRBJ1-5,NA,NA,TGCGCCAGCAGCCAAGTCGGGCCAACCAATCAGCCCCAGCATTTT,CASSQVGPTNQPQHF
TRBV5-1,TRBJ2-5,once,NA,TGCGCCAGCCGTGACGGGGGATACCAAGAGACCCAGTACTTC,CASRDGGYQETQYF
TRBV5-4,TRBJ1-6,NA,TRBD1,TGTGCCAGCAGCTTGGTGGGGACAGTCTATAATTCACCCCTCCACTTT,CASSLVGTVYNSPLHF
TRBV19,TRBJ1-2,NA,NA,TGTGCCAGTGGGGGTTATGAGGGCTACACCTTC,CASGGYEGYTF
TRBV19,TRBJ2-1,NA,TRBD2,TGTGCCAGTAGTCCCTGGACTAGTCCCAATGAGCAGTTCTTC,CASSPWTSPNEQFF
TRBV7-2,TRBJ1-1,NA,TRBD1,TGTGCCAGCAGCTCCGGGACAGGAGAAACTGAAGCTTTCTTT,CASSSGTGETEAFF
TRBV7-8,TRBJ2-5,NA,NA,TGTGCCAGCAGCCCCTGGACAGGGAGGGGGGAGACCCAGTACTTC,CASSPWTGRGETQYF
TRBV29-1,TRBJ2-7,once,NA,TGCAGCGTTGAAGCAAGGGGAAGGATTGGGCCAGGGGGGGCCCCTACGGGCTACGAGCAGTACTTC,CSVEARGRIGPGGAPTGYEQYF
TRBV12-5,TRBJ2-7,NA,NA,TGTGCTAGCATGGGGAGCTCCTACGAGCAGTACTTC,CASMGSSYEQYF
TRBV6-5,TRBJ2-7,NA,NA,TGTGCCAGCACCGAGGGGTTTGGCGAGCAGTACTTC,CASTEGFGEQYF
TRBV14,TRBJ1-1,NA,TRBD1,TGTGCCAGCAGCCACCCGGACAGGGTTCCTGAAGCTTTCTTT,CASSHPDRVPEAFF
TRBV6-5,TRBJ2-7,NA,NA,TGTGCCAGCAGTGAAGGGATGGGAGACGAGCAGTACTTC,CASSEGMGDEQYF
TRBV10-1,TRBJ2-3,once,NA,TGCGCCAGCAGTGAGTCGACTCGTTCAGGAACTAGCACAGATACGCAGTATTTT,CASSESTRSGTSTDTQYF
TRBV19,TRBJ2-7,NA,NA,TGTGCCAGTAGTATGGCGCAGGGGCCTTCCTACGAGCAGTACTTC,CASSMAQGPSYEQYF
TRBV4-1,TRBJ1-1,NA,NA,TGCGCCAGCAGCCCACCTGGTGAGAACACTGAAGCTTTCTTT,CASSPPGENTEAFF
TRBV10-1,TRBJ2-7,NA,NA,TGCGCCAGCAGACTCCGGGACGGCCTCACCTACGAGCAGTACTTC,CASRLRDGLTYEQYF
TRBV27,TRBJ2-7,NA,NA,TGTGCCAGCAGGACTGGAGGGTCGGCCTACGAGCAGTACTTC,CASRTGGSAYEQYF
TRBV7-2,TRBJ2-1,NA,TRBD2,TGTGCCAGCAGCGGGAGGACTAGCGGTATGGGCCATGAGCAGTTCTTC,CASSGRTSGMGHEQFF
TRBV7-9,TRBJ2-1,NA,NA,TGTGCCAGCAGCTCCGTTGAGGGATGGTACAATGAGCAGTTCTTC,CASSSVEGWYNEQFF
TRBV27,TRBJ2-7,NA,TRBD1,TGTGCCAGCAGTTTCATAGGACAGGGATCCTACGAGCAGTACTTC,CASSFIGQGSYEQYF
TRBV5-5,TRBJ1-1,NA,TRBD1,TGTGCCAGCAGCTTGGTATCAGGGACAGTTGAAGCTTTCTTT,CASSLVSGTVEAFF
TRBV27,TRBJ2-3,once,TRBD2,TGTGCCAGCAGTTTGAGGGCTAGCGGGGCCTCTACGCAGTATTTT,CASSLRASGASTQYF
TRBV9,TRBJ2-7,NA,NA,TGTGCCAGCAGCGTCGGCGGCGGTACCTACGAGCAGTACTTC,CASSVGGGTYEQYF
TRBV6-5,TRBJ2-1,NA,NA,TGTGCCAGCAGTTACGGCGGGACATCCTACAATGAGCAGTTCTTC,CASSYGGTSYNEQFF
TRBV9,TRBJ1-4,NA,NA,TGTGCCAGCAGCGGTTCTAATGAAAAACTGTTTTTT,CASSGSNEKLFF
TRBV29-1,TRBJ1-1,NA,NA,TGCAGCGTTGAGGACGGGGGGACTGAAGCTTTCTTT,CSVEDGGTEAFF
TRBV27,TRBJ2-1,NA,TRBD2,TGTGCCAGCAGTTTCGGACTAGCTGTCTATGAGCAGTTCTTC,CASSFGLAVYEQFF
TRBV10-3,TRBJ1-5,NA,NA,TGTGCCATCAGTGAGGGGGGAGGGGGTAATCAGCCCCAGCATTTT,CAISEGGGGNQPQHF
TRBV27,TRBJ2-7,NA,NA,TGTGCCAGCAGTTTATACGGGGACCACGAGCAGTACTTC,CASSLYGDHEQYF
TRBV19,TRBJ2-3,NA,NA,TGTGCCACCTATCTCACAGATACGCAGTATTTT,CATYLTDTQYF
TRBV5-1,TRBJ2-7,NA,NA,TGCGCCAGCAGCTTGGGGGAGGGGGCCTACGAGCAGTACTTC,CASSLGEGAYEQYF